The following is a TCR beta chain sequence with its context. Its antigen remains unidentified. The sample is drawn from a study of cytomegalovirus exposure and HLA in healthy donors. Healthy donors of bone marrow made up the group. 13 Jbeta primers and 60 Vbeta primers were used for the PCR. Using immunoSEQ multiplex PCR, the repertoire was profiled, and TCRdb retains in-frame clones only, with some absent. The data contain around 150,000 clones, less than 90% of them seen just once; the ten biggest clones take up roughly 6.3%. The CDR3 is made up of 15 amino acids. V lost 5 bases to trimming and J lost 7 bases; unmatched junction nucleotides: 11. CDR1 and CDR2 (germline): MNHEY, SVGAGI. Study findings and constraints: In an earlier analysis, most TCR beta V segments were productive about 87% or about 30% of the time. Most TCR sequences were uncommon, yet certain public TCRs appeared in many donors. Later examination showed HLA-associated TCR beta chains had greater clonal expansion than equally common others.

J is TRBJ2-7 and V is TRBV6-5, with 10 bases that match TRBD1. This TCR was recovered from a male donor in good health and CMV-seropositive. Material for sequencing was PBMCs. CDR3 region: CASSHRRTGGSEQYF. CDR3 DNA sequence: TGTGCCAGCAGTCACCGCAGGACAGGGGGTAGTGAGCAGTACTTC.